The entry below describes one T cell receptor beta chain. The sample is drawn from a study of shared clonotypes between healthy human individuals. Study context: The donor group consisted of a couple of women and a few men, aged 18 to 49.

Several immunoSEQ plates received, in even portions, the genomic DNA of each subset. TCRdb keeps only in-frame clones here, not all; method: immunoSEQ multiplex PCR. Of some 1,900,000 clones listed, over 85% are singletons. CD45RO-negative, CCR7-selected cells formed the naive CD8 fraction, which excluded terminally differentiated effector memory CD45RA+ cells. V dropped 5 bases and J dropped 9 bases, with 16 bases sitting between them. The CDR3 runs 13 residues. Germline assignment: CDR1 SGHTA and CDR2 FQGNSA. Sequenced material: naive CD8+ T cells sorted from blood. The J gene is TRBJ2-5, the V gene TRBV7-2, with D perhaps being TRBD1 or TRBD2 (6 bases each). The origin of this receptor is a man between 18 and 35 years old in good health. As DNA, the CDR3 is TGTGCCAGCAGCCTCGGGGGCCTTGAGGCCCAGTACTTC. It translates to CASSLGGLEAQYF.